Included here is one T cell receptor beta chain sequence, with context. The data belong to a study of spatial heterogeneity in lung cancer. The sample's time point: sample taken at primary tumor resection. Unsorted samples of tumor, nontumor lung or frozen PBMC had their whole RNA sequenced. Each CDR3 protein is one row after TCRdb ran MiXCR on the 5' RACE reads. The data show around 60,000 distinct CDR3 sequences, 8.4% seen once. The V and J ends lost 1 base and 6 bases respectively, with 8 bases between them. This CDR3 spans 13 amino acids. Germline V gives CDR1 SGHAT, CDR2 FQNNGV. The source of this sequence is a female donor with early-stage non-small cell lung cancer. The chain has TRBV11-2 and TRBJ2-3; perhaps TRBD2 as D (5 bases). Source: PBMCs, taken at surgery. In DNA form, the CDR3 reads TGTGCCAGCAGCTTAGTTTCGGGGGATACGCAGTATTTT. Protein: CASSLVSGDTQYF.